The TCR beta chain described here comes from a study of identical twins. This clonotype was picked up many times. One entry per CDR3 protein, called by TCRdb with MiXCR from the 5' RACE reads. This sample has hundreds of thousands of distinct CDR3 sequences; over 5% occur once, and the top ten carry 1.5% to 2%. The receptor comes from a man aged 18 to 29 in good health. Material: naive T cells sorted from blood.

DNA of the CDR3: TGTGCCAGCAGCCAATCGGGACAGGGGATGGACAATGAGCAGTTCTTC. Residues: CASSQSGQGMDNEQFF. This chain joins TRBV12-3 or TRBV12-4 and TRBJ2-1, with TRBD1 matching over 10 bases. The V segment lost 6 bases and the J segment 5 bases; nucleotides outside the gene matches: 10. The CDR3 is 16 amino acids.